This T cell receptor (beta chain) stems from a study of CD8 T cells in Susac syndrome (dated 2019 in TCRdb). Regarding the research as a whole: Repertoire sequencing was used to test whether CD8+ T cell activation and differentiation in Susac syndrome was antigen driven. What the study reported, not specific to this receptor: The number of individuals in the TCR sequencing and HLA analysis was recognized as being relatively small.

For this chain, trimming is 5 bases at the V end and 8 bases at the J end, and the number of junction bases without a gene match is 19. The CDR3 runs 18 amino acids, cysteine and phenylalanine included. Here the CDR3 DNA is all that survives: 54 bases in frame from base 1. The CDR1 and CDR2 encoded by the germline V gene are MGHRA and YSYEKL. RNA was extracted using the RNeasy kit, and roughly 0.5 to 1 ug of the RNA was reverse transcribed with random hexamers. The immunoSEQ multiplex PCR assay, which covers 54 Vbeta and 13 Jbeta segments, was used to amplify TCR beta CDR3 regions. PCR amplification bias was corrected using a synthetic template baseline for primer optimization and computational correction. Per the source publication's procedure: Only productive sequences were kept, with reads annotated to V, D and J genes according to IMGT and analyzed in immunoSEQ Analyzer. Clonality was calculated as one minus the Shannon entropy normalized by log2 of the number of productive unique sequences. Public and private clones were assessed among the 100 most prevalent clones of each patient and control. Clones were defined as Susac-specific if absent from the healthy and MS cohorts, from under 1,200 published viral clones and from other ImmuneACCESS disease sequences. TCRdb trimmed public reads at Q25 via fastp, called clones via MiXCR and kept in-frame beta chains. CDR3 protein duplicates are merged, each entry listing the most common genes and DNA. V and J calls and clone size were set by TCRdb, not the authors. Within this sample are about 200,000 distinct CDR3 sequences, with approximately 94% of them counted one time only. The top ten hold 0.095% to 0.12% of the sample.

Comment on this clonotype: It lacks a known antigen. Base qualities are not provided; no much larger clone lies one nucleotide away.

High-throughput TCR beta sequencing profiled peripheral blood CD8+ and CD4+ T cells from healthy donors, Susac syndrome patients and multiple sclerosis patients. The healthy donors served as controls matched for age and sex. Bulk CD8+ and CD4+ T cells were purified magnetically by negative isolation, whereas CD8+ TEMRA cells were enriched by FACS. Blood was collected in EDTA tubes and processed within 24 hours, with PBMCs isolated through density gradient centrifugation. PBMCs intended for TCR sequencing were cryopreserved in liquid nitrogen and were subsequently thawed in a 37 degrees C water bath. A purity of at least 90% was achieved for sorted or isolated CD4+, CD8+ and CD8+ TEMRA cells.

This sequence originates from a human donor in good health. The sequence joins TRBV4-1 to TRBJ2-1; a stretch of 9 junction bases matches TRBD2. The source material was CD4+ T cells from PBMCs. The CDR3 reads CASSFPRDAAGGSDEQFF. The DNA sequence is TGCGCCAGCAGCTTTCCTCGGGACGCGGCGGGGGGGAGCGATGAGCAGTTCTTC.